The next 14 T cell receptor beta chains were all read from a single sample in a study of beta chain features in type 1 diabetes. Of the isolated RNA, all was reverse transcribed, and so the sequenced material was expressed TCRB transcripts. Sequenced by immunoSEQ multiplex PCR; TCRdb stores in-frame clones only, minus some. The repertoire consists of 150,000 or so clones, with about 10% occurring once and the leading ten covering approximately 0.68%. Sequencing input: central memory CD4+ T cells from blood. Receptor source: a young man in good health.

This clone was seen more than once but under ten times. V usage is TRBV6-5 and J usage is TRBJ2-1; TRBD2 agrees at 8 bases. The CDR3 runs to 14 residues. Germline V lookup: CDR1 MNHEY, CDR2 SVGAGI. With V trimmed by 7 bases and J by 2 bases, 4 bases remained unmatched. The CDR3 DNA follows: TGTGCCAGCACCGCGGGGGGTCCCTACAATGAGCAGTTCTTC. The encoded protein is CASTAGGPYNEQFF.

Only a few counts were recorded for this clone. The chain uses TRBV9 and TRBJ1-1; D remains unclear. V lost 4 bases and J 0 bases, leaving 10 bases between the germline ends. The CDR3 contains 14 residues. Germline V CDR1 and CDR2: SGDLS, YYNGEE. CDR3 sequence reads: CASSPGPMNTEAFF. CDR3 nucleotides: TGTGCCAGCAGCCCAGGCCCCATGAACACTGAAGCTTTCTTT.

The rearrangement uses TRBV21-1 and TRBJ2-7; the D call of TRBD2 is as the table states it, not checked on the DNA. TRBV21-1 is noted as a pseudogene. The length of the CDR3 is 16 residues. CDR3 residues: CASSPSGETAAYEQYF. As DNA, the CDR3 is TGTGCCAGCAGCCCCAGCGGCGAGACTGCCGCCTACGAGCAGTACTTC.

The rearrangement links TRBV5-1 to TRBJ1-4; TRBD1 matches at 9 bases. From germline, CDR1 is SGHRS and CDR2 YFSETQ. This CDR3 region has 14 residues. V shed 3 bases and J 8 bases; nucleotides not matched to a gene: 5. The CDR3 DNA is TGCGCCAGCAGCTCAAACAGGGGGCGGGAAAAACTGTTTTTT. Translated, it gives CASSSNRGREKLFF.

This clone showed up just a few times. CDR3 sequence reads: CAIRLGQGAADTQYF. CDR3 sequence (DNA): TGTGCCATCAGGCTGGGACAGGGGGCCGCAGATACGCAGTATTTT. This chain uses TRBV10-3 with TRBJ2-3; the match to TRBD1 covers 12 bases. Germline V CDR1 and CDR2: ENHRY, SYGVKD. The V segment lost 6 bases and the J segment 4 bases; nucleotides outside the gene matches: 5. The CDR3 runs to 15 residues.

In this sample, this clone turned up a few times. The chain uses TRBV5-6 and TRBJ1-6; 9 nucleotides agree with TRBD1. Germline CDR1 is SGHDT and CDR2 is YYEEEE. The CDR3 has 17 amino acids. V lost 6 bases, J lost 7 bases, and 14 bases stayed unmatched. CDR3 bases: TGTGCCAGCATCCTGTTCGGGACAGGGACTCCCAATTCACCCCTCCACTTT. It encodes CASILFGTGTPNSPLHF.

In this sample, this clone turned up a few times. The chain uses TRBV5-1 and TRBJ2-3; 7 bases agree with TRBD1. Germline loops: CDR1 SGHRS, CDR2 YFSETQ. J gave up 0 bases and V 1 base, and 5 bases lay outside the gene matches. The CDR3 runs 16 residues. The CDR3: CASSLRRDSSTDTQYF. The CDR3, as DNA: TGCGCCAGCAGCTTGCGACGGGACAGCAGCACAGATACGCAGTATTTT.

This clone was seen many times. The chain employs TRBV10-3 and TRBJ1-2; tentative D call: TRBD1 (6 bases). CDR1 and CDR2 from the germline V gene are ENHRY and SYGVKD. The CDR3 contains 13 residues. V was trimmed by 8 bases and J by 5 bases, leaving 15 bases between them. CDR3 amino acids: CAIRNRESYGYTF. In DNA form, the CDR3 reads TGTGCCATCCGGAACAGGGAGTCTTATGGCTACACCTTC.

This clone has more than one count but fewer than ten. This chain joins TRBV30 and TRBJ1-1; 8 bases match TRBD1. With 5 bases clipped from V and 4 bases from J, the junction kept 6 bases outside the gene matches. The CDR3 loop spans 13 amino acids. Germline lookup yields CDR1 GTSNPN and CDR2 SVGIG (reference sequence). In DNA, the CDR3 is TGTGCCTGGGGCACAGGGGGTGGCACTGAAGCTTTCTTT. It is translated as CAWGTGGGTEAFF.

V usage is TRBV5-4 and J usage is TRBJ1-6, with D possibly being TRBD1 (6 bases). This CDR3 is built from 16 residues. Trimming pared 0 bases from V and 6 bases from J, leaving 13 bases between. The V gene's germline CDR1 is SGHNT and CDR2 YYREEE (reference sequence). DNA for the CDR3: TGTGCCAGCAGCTTGGCTCGGCAGGGGTTTAATTCACCCCTCCACTTT. As protein: CASSLARQGFNSPLHF.

This clone was seen more than once but under ten times. The rearrangement links TRBV6-1 to TRBJ2-5; D call uncertain. This CDR3 is built from 13 residues. V lost 2 bases to trimming and J lost 1 base, with 5 bases between them. Germline CDR1 MNHNS, CDR2 SASEGT. In DNA, the CDR3 is TGTGCCAGCAGTGAACCGGTCCAAGAGACCCAGTACTTC. Protein product: CASSEPVQETQYF.

The chain links TRBV7-2 to TRBJ2-3, with D tentatively TRBD2 (6 bases). Germline V gene lookup returns CDR1 SGHTA and CDR2 FQGNSA. The CDR3 loop spans 17 amino acids. V was cut by 4 bases and J by 2 bases, with 19 bases left in between. The CDR3 DNA reads TGTGCCAGCAGCTCCGGCGGTAGCGGAACGTTCACAGATACGCAGTATTTT. As protein: CASSSGGSGTFTDTQYF.

This clone came up a few times. The J gene is TRBJ1-6, the V gene TRBV6-6, with 8 bases matching TRBD1. The CDR3 extends over 14 amino acids. V shed 2 bases, J shed 10 bases, and the junction held 4 bases outside the gene matches. In germline, CDR1 is MNHNY, CDR2 SVGAGI (reference sequence). DNA of the CDR3: TGTGCCAGCAGTTACGACAGGGGTGGCTCACCCCTCCACTTT. This encodes CASSYDRGGSPLHF.

The table lists this clone with a few counts. J is TRBJ2-3 and V is TRBV6-5; tentative D call: TRBD2 (7 bases). The germline CDR1 and CDR2 sequences are MNHEY and SVGAGI. V was shortened by 6 bases and J by 6 bases, with 16 bases between the two germline ends. The length of the CDR3 is 14 residues. The CDR3 nucleotides are TGTGCCAGCAGCGAGGGGGGGGCAGACGATACGCAGTATTTT. It codes for CASSEGGADDTQYF.